These 17 T cell receptor beta chains came from one sample sequenced in a study of blood T cell repertoires in COVID-19. The protocol was immunoSEQ multiplex PCR, while the TCRdb copy is restricted to in-frame clones and leaves out a portion. Of about 70,000 clones detected, around three quarters appear once; the ten largest clones hold about 16%. Sample: peripheral blood. All receptors come from a human donor in a cohort sampled during active COVID-19.

The rearrangement joins TRBV29-1 to TRBJ1-5; tentative D call: TRBD1 (6 bases). Germline V gene lookup returns CDR1 SQVTM and CDR2 ANQGSEA. The V and J ends lost 4 bases and 4 bases respectively, with 11 bases between them. The CDR3 totals 13 residues. CDR3 sequence reads: CSVGAGVNQPQHF. The CDR3 DNA reads as TGCAGCGTTGGGGCAGGGGTTAATCAGCCCCAGCATTTT. Based on the CDR3 plus reference TRBV29-1 and TRBJ1-5, the full variable domain is SAVISQKPSRDICQRGTSLTIQCQVDSQVTMMFWYRQQPGQSLTLIATANQGSEATYESGFVIDKFPISRPNLTFSTLTVSNMSPEDSSIYLCSVGAGVNQPQHFGDGTRLSIL.

In its sample, this clone was seen a few times. The gene calls are TRBV30 and TRBJ2-7, with D perhaps TRBD2 (6 bases). Germline CDR1 and CDR2: GTSNPN and SVGIG (reference sequence). The CDR3 length is 14 residues. V lost 2 bases, J lost 4 bases, and 15 bases lay in between. CDR3 DNA sequence: TGTGCCTGGAGTAAGGTAGCGGCCCTTTACGAGCAGTACTTC. Residues: CAWSKVAALYEQYF.

This chain uses TRBV11-2 with TRBJ1-1; 8 nucleotides agree with TRBD1. The CDR3 totals 15 residues. J was trimmed by 2 bases and V by 5 bases; bases with no gene match: 7. Germline V CDR1 and CDR2: SGHAT, FQNNGV. CDR3 bases: TGTGCCAGCAGCGCCCGACAGGGGAGTAACACTGAAGCTTTCTTT. This sequence encodes CASSARQGSNTEAFF.

The rearrangement links TRBV29-1 to TRBJ2-7, with 13 bases that match TRBD2. The ends lost 6 bases at V and 4 bases at J; junction bases unmatched: 3. Germline V gene lookup returns CDR1 SQVTM and CDR2 ANQGSEA. The CDR3 length is 13 residues. For the CDR3, the DNA is TGCAGCGTGGGGACTAGCGGGGATTACGAGCAGTACTTC. Translating it yields CSVGTSGDYEQYF.

A note on this clone: This specimen includes other DNA sequences encoding the same CDR3. The chain combines TRBV5-6 with TRBJ2-5; D is possibly TRBD1 (6 bases). V shed 4 bases and J shed 2 bases, with 12 bases lying between them. The V gene's germline CDR1 is SGHDT and CDR2 YYEEEE. This CDR3 has 14 amino acids. CDR3 DNA sequence: TGTGCCAGCAGCCCCACAGGGCCTCAAGAGACCCAGTACTTC. Translating gives CASSPTGPQETQYF.

This clone has just a few counts. The V gene is TRBV29-1, the J gene TRBJ1-5; D remains unclear. With 7 bases removed from V and 3 bases from J, the gap between germline ends came to 13 bases. There are 13 residues in the CDR3. CDR1 is SQVTM, CDR2 ANQGSEA, per germline. The CDR3 region is CSATDTYNQPQHF. Written as DNA, the CDR3 is TGCAGCGCCACAGACACCTACAATCAGCCCCAGCATTTT.

V is TRBV9 and J is TRBJ2-2; TRBD1 is a possible D gene (5 bases). V lost 0 bases and J 7 bases, leaving 13 bases between the germline ends. Germline-derived CDR1 and CDR2 are SGDLS and YYNGEE. The length of the CDR3 is 15 residues. DNA for the CDR3: TGTGCCAGCAGCGTAGTGGCAGGGTCGGGCGGGGAGCTGTTTTTT. This codes for CASSVVAGSGGELFF.

The rearrangement links TRBV7-2 to TRBJ2-2; TRBD2 aligns across 9 bases. The V gene's germline CDR1 is SGHTA and CDR2 FQGNSA. This CDR3 contains 15 residues. Germline trimming cut 6 bases from V and 6 bases from J; bases unmatched to any gene: 8. CDR3 amino acids: CASRRGPSGAGELFF. The CDR3 coding sequence is TGTGCCAGCAGGCGGGGCCCTAGCGGGGCCGGGGAGCTGTTTTTT.

This clone has only a few counts. The V and J genes are TRBV14 and TRBJ2-2; TRBD1 matches 8 bases. There are 15 residues in the CDR3. In germline, CDR1 is SGHDN, CDR2 FVKESK. V shed 3 bases and J 4 bases; nucleotides not matched to a gene: 4. The CDR3 reads CASSHKTGGTGELFF. As DNA, the CDR3 is TGTGCCAGCAGCCATAAAACAGGGGGCACCGGGGAGCTGTTTTTT. Drawing the rest from reference TRBV14 and TRBJ2-2, the complete variable domain is EAGVTQFPSHSVIEKGQTVTLRCDPISGHDNLYWYRRVMGKEIKFLLHFVKESKQDESGMPNNRFLAERTGGTYSTLKVQPAELEDSGVYFCASSHKTGGTGELFFGEGSRLTVL.

This sequence joins TRBV5-1 and TRBJ2-1; a weak D match, TRBD2 (6 bases). This CDR3 spans 15 amino acids. The germline V gene has CDR1 SGHRS and CDR2 YFSETQ. Trimming shortened V by 2 bases and J by 2 bases, and 11 bases separated the two germline ends. In DNA, the CDR3 is TGCGCCAGCAGCTTATTAGCGGAAGCCTACAATGAGCAGTTCTTC. Encoded protein: CASSLLAEAYNEQFF.

The chain is built from TRBV4-2 and TRBJ2-7; 7 bases map to TRBD1. The CDR3 consists of 14 residues. Losses at the gene ends were 8 bases for V and 2 bases for J; bases not matched to a gene: 9. Germline V gives CDR1 LGHNA, CDR2 YNFKEQ. CDR3 protein: CASASTGLTYEQYF. The CDR3 DNA reads TGTGCCAGCGCCTCGACAGGGCTTACCTACGAGCAGTACTTC.

The table lists this clone with a few counts. The chain carries TRBV7-8 and TRBJ2-1, with 10 bases that match TRBD1. Germline V gene data show CDR1 as SGHVS and CDR2 as FQNEAQ. V trimming: 4 bases; J trimming: 11 bases; junction bases outside the gene matches: 8. This CDR3 is built from 14 residues. The CDR3 reads CASSSTGGAVKQFF. The CDR3 DNA follows: TGTGCCAGCAGCTCGACAGGGGGCGCGGTTAAGCAGTTCTTC.

The chain couples TRBV4-3 to TRBJ2-7; 16 positions agree with TRBD2. Germline V lookup: CDR1 LGHNA, CDR2 YSLEER. This CDR3 contains 17 residues. V trimming: 3 bases; J trimming: 2 bases; junction bases outside the gene matches: 4. CDR3: CASSHPGLAGGPYEQYF. DNA of the CDR3: TGCGCCAGCAGCCACCCGGGACTAGCGGGAGGGCCCTACGAGCAGTACTTC.

This chain uses TRBV6-5 with TRBJ2-7; 12 nucleotides match TRBD2. CDR3 length equals 15 residues. Germline V lookup: CDR1 MNHEY, CDR2 SVGAGI. V was clipped by 5 bases and J by 4 bases; unmatched bases: 6. The CDR3 DNA reads TGTGCCAGCAGTCCGCTAGCGGGAGGGCCGTACGAGCAGTACTTC. Protein sequence: CASSPLAGGPYEQYF.

J is TRBJ2-3 and V is TRBV3-1 (or the pseudogene TRBV3-2), with 10 bases fitting TRBD2. Trimming took 3 bases from V and 2 from J; bases not matched to a gene: 11. This CDR3 has 18 residues. CDR1 and CDR2 from the germline V gene are LGHDT and YNNKEL (reference sequence). The CDR3 nucleotides read TGTGCCAGCAGCCAGTTGGCTAGCGGGAGTGAGATCACAGATACGCAGTATTTT. This sequence encodes CASSQLASGSEITDTQYF.

V usage is TRBV7-6 and J usage is TRBJ2-2, with D possibly being TRBD2 (7 bases). The CDR3 extends over 18 amino acids. In germline, CDR1 is SGHVS, CDR2 FNYEAQ. Trimming left V 5 bases short and J 0 bases short, with 19 bases between. CDR3 bases: TGTGCCAGCAGCAGAGGGGGGCGAGCGGGAACGAACACCGGGGAGCTGTTTTTT. It encodes CASSRGGRAGTNTGELFF.

V and J are TRBV12-3 or TRBV12-4 and TRBJ2-5; TRBD1 aligns across 8 bases. There are 13 residues in the CDR3. J lost 5 bases, V lost 6 bases, and 5 bases had no gene match. The chain's CDR3 is CASRTGVRETQYF. The CDR3 region has the DNA TGTGCCAGCAGGACAGGGGTGAGGGAGACCCAGTACTTC.